The entry below gives a single TCR beta chain sequence along with its context. V gave up 4 bases and J gave up 4 bases; unmatched junction bases: 1. This CDR3 has 13 residues. The V gene's germline CDR1 is SGHNT and CDR2 YYREEE (reference sequence). Sequenced by immunoSEQ multiplex PCR; TCRdb stores in-frame clones only, minus some. The table has more than 100,000 clones, approximately 87% seen once. This entry is derived from a study of T cell responses to AZD1222 COVID-19 vaccine. The sequencing here drew on peripheral blood, taken on day 0 of AZD1222 vaccination. The chain uses TRBV5-4 and TRBJ1-1; 10 nucleotides align to TRBD1. The TCR comes from an adult in good health. The CDR3 region is CASSRTGGTEAFF. In DNA, the CDR3 is TGTGCCAGCAGCCGGACAGGGGGCACTGAAGCTTTCTTT.